This is a list of T cell receptor beta chains from one sample in a study of graft-versus-host responses after intestinal transplantation. The method was immunoSEQ multiplex PCR; TCRdb's version includes in-frame clones alone and lacks a portion of them. The data hold 65,000 to 90,000 clones, with 85% to 95% observed a single time. For these TCRs, the target antigens are not known. Sequenced material: unstimulated CD8+ T cells sorted from spleen or lymph node cells, taken before transplant. These receptors all stem from a human donor who was the organ donor for an intestinal transplant. The CDR3 runs from the conserved cysteine through the conserved F or W. A D gene is named only where the DNA matches it firmly. A clone size is listed for some rows: how often the clone was seen (once, few, many), or a class if it is expanded.

>NA|TRBV9|NA|TRBJ1-2
TGTGCCAGCAGCCCGGGGGGAGGTTATGGCTACACCTTC
CASSPGGGYGYTF
>TRBD1|TRBV19|NA|TRBJ2-1
TGTGCCAGTAGTACAGGGGGCAATGAGCAGTTCTTC
CASSTGGNEQFF
>TRBD1|TRBV9|NA|TRBJ1-2
TGTGCCAGCAGCACTTCAGGGGGCAACTATGGCTACACCTTC
CASSTSGGNYGYTF
>NA|TRBV16|NA|TRBJ1-6
TGTGCCAGCAAAGGCCAGGGGTTCAGTTCACCCCTCCACTTT
CASKGQGFSSPLHF
>NA|TRBV2|NA|TRBJ2-5
TGTGCCACTCAGCGGGAGACCCAGTACTTC
CATQRETQYF
>NA|TRBV6-1|once|TRBJ2-1
TGTGCCAGCAGTGAAGGCAGGAATGAGCAGTTCTTC
CASSEGRNEQFF
>NA|TRBV9|NA|TRBJ2-2
TGTGCCAGCAGCTCCTGGACTTTTAACACCGGGGAGCTGTTTTTT
CASSSWTFNTGELFF
>TRBD1|TRBV5-5|NA|TRBJ1-5
TGTGCCAGTCACGCGACAGGGGGCAATCAGCCCCAGCATTTT
CASHATGGNQPQHF
>TRBD1|TRBV2|NA|TRBJ1-2
TGTGCCAGCAGCTCCCGTACCGGGACAGTATATGGCTACACCTTC
CASSSRTGTVYGYTF
>NA|TRBV5-6|NA|TRBJ1-4
TGTGCCAGCAGCTTCCGAGGGTCCGGTGAAAAACTGTTTTTT
CASSFRGSGEKLFF
>TRBD2|TRBV4-2|NA|TRBJ2-1
TGTGCCAGCAGCCAAGTGGATAGCGGGGTCCTCAATGAGCAGTTCTTC
CASSQVDSGVLNEQFF
>NA|TRBV25-1|NA|TRBJ2-7
TGTGCCACGTCCCACGGACTATCCGAGCAGTACTTC
CATSHGLSEQYF
>NA|TRBV7-6|NA|TRBJ1-4
TGTGCCAGCAGCTTAGAGAGTAGACAGGCTAGAGAAAAACTGTTTTTT
CASSLESRQAREKLFF
>TRBD2|TRBV25-1|NA|TRBJ2-5
TGTGCCAGCAGTGCCCCGGGGGGCCAAGAGACCCAGTACTTC
CASSAPGGQETQYF
>NA|TRBV12-2|NA|TRBJ1-1
TGTGCAAGTCGCGAGGACGGCCACGGGGTGAATGAAGCTTTCTTT
CASREDGHGVNEAFF
>TRBD1|TRBV19|NA|TRBJ2-7
TGTGCCAGTAGTATTGGGGGACAGGTCTACGAGCAGTACTTC
CASSIGGQVYEQYF
>TRBD1|TRBV28|NA|TRBJ1-1
TGTGCCAGCAGCCTAGGAACAGGGGCGAACACTGAAGCTTTCTTT
CASSLGTGANTEAFF
>TRBD2|TRBV11-2|NA|TRBJ2-1
TGTGCCAGCAGCGTAGGTAGCGGGGGGGCCTACAATGAGCAGTTCTTC
CASSVGSGGAYNEQFF
>TRBD1|TRBV27|NA|TRBJ2-5
TGTGCCACTAAGGGGGCGGAAGAGACCCAGTACTTC
CATKGAEETQYF
>TRBD2|TRBV7-3|NA|TRBJ2-3
TGTGCCAGCAGCCTTTCCCCCCGGGGACTAGCGGGGGGAGGCACAGATACGCAGTATTTT
CASSLSPRGLAGGGTDTQYF
>NA|TRBV28|NA|TRBJ2-7
TGTGCCAGCAGTTTCCGGACAGCGACCTACGAGCAGTACTTC
CASSFRTATYEQYF
>NA|TRBV5-1|NA|TRBJ2-7
TGCGCCAGCAGCTTGGCCGGAGGGGCTTACGAGCAGTACTTC
CASSLAGGAYEQYF
>NA|TRBV9|NA|TRBJ1-2
TGTGCCAGCAGCCCCGGAGACTATGGCTACACCTTC
CASSPGDYGYTF
>TRBD2|TRBV9|NA|TRBJ2-1
TGTGCCAGCAGCCAAGCCGGGACTAGCGGGGGGCTCAATGAGCAGTTCTTC
CASSQAGTSGGLNEQFF
>NA|TRBV4-3|NA|TRBJ2-5
TGCGCCAGCAGCCAGGGGGCGACCGGGGGGGAGACCCAGTACTTC
CASSQGATGGETQYF
>NA|TRBV2|NA|TRBJ1-1
TGTGCCAGCAGTGAAGCCACAGTACTCATGAACACTGAAGCTTTCTTT
CASSEATVLMNTEAFF
>TRBD1|TRBV9|NA|TRBJ2-7
TGTGCCAGCAGCGTAGGGGGGACAGTTCCCTACGAGCAGTACTTC
CASSVGGTVPYEQYF
>NA|TRBV27|NA|TRBJ1-5
TGTGCCAGCATGGCGGGTTACAATCAGCCCCAGCATTTT
CASMAGYNQPQHF
>NA|TRBV6-5|NA|TRBJ2-7
TGTGCCAGCATGCGGCTTCGGTACGAGCAGTACTTC
CASMRLRYEQYF
>NA|TRBV19|NA|TRBJ1-2
TGTGCCAGTAGTAGCACGACTGGCTATGGCTACACCTTC
CASSSTTGYGYTF
>NA|TRBV7-9|NA|TRBJ2-1
TGTGCCAGCAGCTACCGGGACACCAATGAGCAGTTCTTC
CASSYRDTNEQFF
>TRBD2|TRBV6-1|NA|TRBJ2-1
TGTGCCAGCAAGGGACTAGTTCTTTTAACTGAGCAGTTCTTC
CASKGLVLLTEQFF
>TRBD1|TRBV7-2|NA|TRBJ1-1
TGTGCCAGCAGCGATCAGACAGGGGTGAGAACTGAAGCTTTCTTT
CASSDQTGVRTEAFF
>TRBD1|TRBV19|NA|TRBJ2-1
TGTGCCAGTAAATGGGGGCAGGGGGACAATGAGCAGTTCTTC
CASKWGQGDNEQFF
>NA|TRBV19|NA|TRBJ1-1
TGTGCCAGTAGTATGGGGGCTGGGCAGACTGAAGCTTTCTTT
CASSMGAGQTEAFF
>TRBD1|TRBV28|NA|TRBJ1-2
TGTGCCAGCAGTGAGGGACAGCGGTATGGCTACACCTTC
CASSEGQRYGYTF
>NA|TRBV27|NA|TRBJ1-1
TGTGCCAGCAGCGCTACCGGGATCTACACTGAAGCTTTCTTT
CASSATGIYTEAFF
>TRBD1|TRBV14|NA|TRBJ1-1
TGTGCCAGCTCTCGGGACAGCAACCTGAACACTGAAGCTTTCTTT
CASSRDSNLNTEAFF
>TRBD2|TRBV4-3|NA|TRBJ2-1
TGCGCCAGCAGCCAAGATCCGGGGGGCTCCTACAATGAGCAGTTCTTC
CASSQDPGGSYNEQFF
>TRBD1|TRBV5-1|NA|TRBJ2-7
TGCGCCAGCAGCTCCTACGGGACAGGGGATCACGAGCAGTACTTC
CASSSYGTGDHEQYF
>TRBD1|TRBV4-2|NA|TRBJ1-4
TGTGCCAGCAGCCAAGAGAGGGGGCGAGCTGAAAAACTGTTTTTT
CASSQERGRAEKLFF
>NA|TRBV21-1|NA|TRBJ1-3
TGTGCCAGCAGCCGAAGAAGCCGGGACTCGAGGGGAAACACCATATATTTT
CASSRRSRDSRGNTIYF
>TRBD2|TRBV4-3|NA|TRBJ2-5
TGCGCCAGGTGGGGCGGGGGGTTCTATGAGACCCAGTACTTC
CARWGGGFYETQYF
>NA|TRBV9|once|TRBJ2-3
TGTGCCAGCAGCGTAGAGGGGTTTCACACAGATACGCAGTATTTT
CASSVEGFHTDTQYF
>NA|TRBV27|NA|TRBJ2-1
TGTGCCAGCAGTTTCTCCGGACTTGCCTACAATGAGCAGTTCTTC
CASSFSGLAYNEQFF
>TRBD1|TRBV6-1|NA|TRBJ1-6
TGTGCCAGCAGGACCGGGACAGGGGCCCTTCTCCTCCACTTT
CASRTGTGALLLHF
>TRBD2|TRBV19|NA|TRBJ2-2
TGTGCCAGTAGTATAGTGGTAGCGGGGTCGACCGGGGAGCTGTTTTTT
CASSIVVAGSTGELFF
>TRBD2|TRBV5-1|NA|TRBJ2-5
TGCGCCAGCAGCTTGGCCTTAGCGGGGGGAGAAGAGACCCAGTACTTC
CASSLALAGGEETQYF
>NA|TRBV7-9|NA|TRBJ2-7
TGTGCCAGCAGCTTAACGGCCTACGAGCAGTACTTC
CASSLTAYEQYF
>TRBD1|TRBV4-1|NA|TRBJ1-6
TGCGCCAGCAGCCCCGGACAGGGGATTAATTCACCCCTCCACTTT
CASSPGQGINSPLHF
>TRBD1|TRBV7-3|NA|TRBJ2-7
TGTGCCAGCAGCTTAGGGACAGGGGTTTCCTACGAGCAGTACTTC
CASSLGTGVSYEQYF
>NA|TRBV10-1|NA|TRBJ1-1
TGCGCCAGCAGTGATCATTGGGGCAGGGTGAACACTGAAGCTTTCTTT
CASSDHWGRVNTEAFF
>NA|TRBV12-5|NA|TRBJ1-5
TGTGCTAGTGGTTTGGGACGGGAAAAGGACCCCCAGCATTTT
CASGLGREKDPQHF
>TRBD1|TRBV6-5|NA|TRBJ2-7
TGTGCCAGCAGTTACGGTCGGACAGGGGGCGATTACGAGCAGTACTTC
CASSYGRTGGDYEQYF
>TRBD1|TRBV27|NA|TRBJ2-3
TGTGCCAGCAGCTATCAGGGGGGCACAGATACGCAGTATTTT
CASSYQGGTDTQYF